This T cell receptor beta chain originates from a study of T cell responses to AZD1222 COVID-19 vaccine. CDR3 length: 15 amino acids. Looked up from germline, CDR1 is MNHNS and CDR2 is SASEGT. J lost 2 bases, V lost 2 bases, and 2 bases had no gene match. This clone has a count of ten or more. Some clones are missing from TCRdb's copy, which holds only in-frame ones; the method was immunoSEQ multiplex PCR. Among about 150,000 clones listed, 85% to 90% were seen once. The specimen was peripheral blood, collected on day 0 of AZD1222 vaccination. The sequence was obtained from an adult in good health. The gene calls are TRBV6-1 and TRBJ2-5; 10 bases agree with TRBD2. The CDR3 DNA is TGTGCCAGCAGTGAATCAGCGGGGGGGCAAGAGACCCAGTACTTC. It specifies CASSESAGGQETQYF.